Below are 20 T cell receptor beta chains sequenced from a single sample in a study of CXCR3-negative and CXCR3-positive naive CD8 T cells. Study-wide findings and caveats: The study found more hydrophobic TRB CDR3s in CXCR3-positive naive cells than in CXCR3-negative naive cells.

For these receptors, no antigen is known. Researchers prepared the TRB cDNA libraries using 5' RACE with UMI labels. TCRdb processed the 5' RACE reads again and assigns one entry to each CDR3 protein, with no DNA. Recorded for this sample: some 130,000 distinct CDR3 sequences. Input material: naive CXCR3+ CD8+ T cells from blood. Regarding subset: CD45RO-CCR7+CD27+CD95- naive CD8+ T cells expressing CXCR3 (TNR3+). These receptors originate from a human donor in good health. Some clones in this sample may be carry-over from other donors' samples.

The genes are TRBV6-1 and TRBJ2-3. The CDR3 spans 12 residues. The germline gives CDR1 MNHNS, CDR2 SASEGT. The CDR3 sequence: CASSSDRHTQYF.

The V call is TRBV29-1, the J call TRBJ2-1; TCRdb returns TRBD1, unconfirmable since there is no DNA. CDR1 is SQVTM, CDR2 ANQGSEA, per germline. This CDR3 contains 13 residues. CDR3 sequence: CSVAGGPYNEQFF.

The gene calls are TRBV9 and TRBJ2-1; there is no DNA to check the TCRdb D call of TRBD2. This CDR3 is 15 amino acids long. Germline CDR1 reads SGDLS; CDR2 reads YYNGEE. This chain's CDR3 is CASSVDSGVNNEQFF.

J is TRBJ2-1 and V is TRBV6-4; checking the TCRdb D call of TRBD2 is not possible without DNA. The CDR3 totals 15 residues. Germline-derived CDR1 and CDR2 are MRHNA and SNTAGT. This CDR3 is CASSDSASGSSEQFF.

The chain carries TRBV12-3 or TRBV12-4 and TRBJ1-1; TCRdb names TRBD1, which stays unverified in the absence of DNA. The CDR3 covers 14 residues. The CDR3 sequence is CASSNTQGRSEAFF.

The V gene is TRBV29-1, the J gene TRBJ2-7; the TRBD2 assignment by TCRdb is unverifiable without DNA. The CDR3 loop spans 13 amino acids. Germline V gene data show CDR1 as SQVTM and CDR2 as ANQGSEA. This CDR3 reads CSVEGRTLGEQYF.

The rearrangement uses TRBV11-3 and TRBJ2-2; TCRdb indicates TRBD1, and absent DNA this call remains unverified. CDR3 length: 15 residues. Looked up from germline, CDR1 is SGHNT and CDR2 is YENEEA. CDR3 residues: CASSSREGNTGELFF. The whole variable domain, filled in from reference TRBV11-3 and TRBJ2-2, reads EAGVVQSPRYKIIEKKQPVAFWCNPISGHNTLYWYLQNLGQGPELLIRYENEEAVDDSQLPKDRFSAERLKGVDSTLKIQPAELGDSAVYLCASSSREGNTGELFFGEGSRLTVL.

The chain recombines TRBV30 with TRBJ2-2; TCRdb's D gene call, TRBD1, goes unchecked for lack of DNA. Germline CDR1 reads GTSNPN; CDR2 reads SVGIG (reference sequence). The CDR3 loop spans 15 amino acids. CDR3 amino acids: CAWSTGVRNTGELFF.

The V gene is TRBV7-3, the J gene TRBJ2-7; TCRdb returns TRBD2, unconfirmable since there is no DNA. The CDR3 is 14 amino acids. Germline V gene sequence: CDR1 SGHTA, CDR2 FQGTGA. The CDR3: CASSSSGGSYEQYF.

This chain connects TRBV29-1 to TRBJ1-5; with no DNA, the TCRdb D assignment of TRBD1 cannot be verified. The CDR3 is 14 residues long. The germline gives CDR1 SQVTM, CDR2 ANQGSEA. The CDR3 is CSVEDGGYGQPQHF.

This chain uses TRBV29-1 with TRBJ2-2; without DNA, the TCRdb call of TRBD2 cannot be checked. This CDR3 contains 14 residues. Germline-derived CDR1 and CDR2 are SQVTM and ANQGSEA. The CDR3 spells CSVEERGVGGELFF.

This chain connects TRBV12-3 or TRBV12-4 to TRBJ1-5; TCRdb's D call of TRBD1 is untestable without DNA. This CDR3 comprises 16 residues. The CDR3 is CASSLGQTGSNQPQHF.

This CDR3 reads CASSDIQGALNTEAFF. V usage is TRBV5-1 and J usage is TRBJ1-1; without DNA, the TCRdb call of TRBD1 cannot be checked. Germline assignment: CDR1 SGHRS and CDR2 YFSETQ. The CDR3 extends over 16 amino acids.

This sequence joins TRBV12-3 or TRBV12-4 and TRBJ2-2. This CDR3 region has 14 residues. CDR3 amino acids: CASSLGQYTGELFF.

The V call is TRBV4-1, the J call TRBJ1-1; with no DNA, the TCRdb D assignment of TRBD1 cannot be verified. The CDR3 totals 12 residues. CDR1 is MGHRA, CDR2 YSYEKL, per germline. The CDR3 region is CASSSGYFEAFF.

The chain couples TRBV7-6 to TRBJ2-5; TCRdb designates TRBD2, a call that cannot be tested without DNA. This CDR3 region has 15 residues. CDR1 and CDR2 from the germline V gene are SGHVS and FNYEAQ. The chain's CDR3 is CASSLELAGGETQYF.

The rearrangement joins TRBV20-1 to TRBJ2-7. The germline V gene encodes CDR1 DFQATT and CDR2 SNEGSKA (reference sequence). The CDR3 contains 13 residues. CDR3 loop: CSATDRGSYEQYF.

The chain links TRBV5-5 to TRBJ1-2. Germline lookup yields CDR1 SGHKS and CDR2 YYEKEE (reference sequence). The CDR3 consists of 15 residues. CDR3 region: CASSLWARDNYGYTF.

J is TRBJ2-7 and V is TRBV14. CDR3 length: 14 residues. The germline CDR1 and CDR2 sequences are SGHDN and FVKESK. The CDR3 loop reads CASSQVGDSYEQYF.

The chain carries TRBV2 and TRBJ2-1. Per the germline V gene, CDR1 is SNHLY and CDR2 is FYNNEI. This CDR3 has 15 residues. The CDR3 sequence is CASSPTSSSYNEQFF.